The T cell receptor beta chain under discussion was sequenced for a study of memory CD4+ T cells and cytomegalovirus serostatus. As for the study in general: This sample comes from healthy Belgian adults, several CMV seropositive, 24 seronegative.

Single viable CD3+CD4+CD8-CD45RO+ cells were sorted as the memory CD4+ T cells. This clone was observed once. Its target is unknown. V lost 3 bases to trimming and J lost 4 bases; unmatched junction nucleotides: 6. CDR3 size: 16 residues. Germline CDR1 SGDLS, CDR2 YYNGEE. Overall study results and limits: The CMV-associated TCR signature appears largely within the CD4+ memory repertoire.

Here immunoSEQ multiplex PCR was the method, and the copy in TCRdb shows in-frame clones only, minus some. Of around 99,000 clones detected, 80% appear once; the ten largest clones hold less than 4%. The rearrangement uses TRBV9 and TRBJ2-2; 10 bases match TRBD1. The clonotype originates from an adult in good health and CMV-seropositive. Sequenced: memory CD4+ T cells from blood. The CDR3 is CASSAGQGPATGELFF. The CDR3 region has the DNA TGTGCCAGCAGCGCGGGACAGGGGCCCGCCACCGGGGAGCTGTTTTTT. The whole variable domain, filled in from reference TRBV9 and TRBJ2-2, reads DSGVTQTPKHLITATGQRVTLRCSPRSGDLSVYWYQQSLDQGLQFLIQYYNGEERAKGNILERFSAQQFPDLHSELNLSSLELGDSALYFCASSAGQGPATGELFFGEGSRLTVL.